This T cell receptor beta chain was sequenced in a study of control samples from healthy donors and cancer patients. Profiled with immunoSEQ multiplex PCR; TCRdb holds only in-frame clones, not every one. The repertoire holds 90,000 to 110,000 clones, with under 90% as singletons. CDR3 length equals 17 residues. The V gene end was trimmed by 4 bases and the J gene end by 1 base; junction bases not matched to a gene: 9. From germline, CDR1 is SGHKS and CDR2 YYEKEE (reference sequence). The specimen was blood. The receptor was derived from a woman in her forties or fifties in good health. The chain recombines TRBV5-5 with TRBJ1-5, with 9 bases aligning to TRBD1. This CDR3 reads CASSTRPTGGSNQPQHF. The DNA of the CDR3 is TGTGCCAGCAGCACCCGCCCGACAGGGGGAAGCAATCAGCCCCAGCATTTT.